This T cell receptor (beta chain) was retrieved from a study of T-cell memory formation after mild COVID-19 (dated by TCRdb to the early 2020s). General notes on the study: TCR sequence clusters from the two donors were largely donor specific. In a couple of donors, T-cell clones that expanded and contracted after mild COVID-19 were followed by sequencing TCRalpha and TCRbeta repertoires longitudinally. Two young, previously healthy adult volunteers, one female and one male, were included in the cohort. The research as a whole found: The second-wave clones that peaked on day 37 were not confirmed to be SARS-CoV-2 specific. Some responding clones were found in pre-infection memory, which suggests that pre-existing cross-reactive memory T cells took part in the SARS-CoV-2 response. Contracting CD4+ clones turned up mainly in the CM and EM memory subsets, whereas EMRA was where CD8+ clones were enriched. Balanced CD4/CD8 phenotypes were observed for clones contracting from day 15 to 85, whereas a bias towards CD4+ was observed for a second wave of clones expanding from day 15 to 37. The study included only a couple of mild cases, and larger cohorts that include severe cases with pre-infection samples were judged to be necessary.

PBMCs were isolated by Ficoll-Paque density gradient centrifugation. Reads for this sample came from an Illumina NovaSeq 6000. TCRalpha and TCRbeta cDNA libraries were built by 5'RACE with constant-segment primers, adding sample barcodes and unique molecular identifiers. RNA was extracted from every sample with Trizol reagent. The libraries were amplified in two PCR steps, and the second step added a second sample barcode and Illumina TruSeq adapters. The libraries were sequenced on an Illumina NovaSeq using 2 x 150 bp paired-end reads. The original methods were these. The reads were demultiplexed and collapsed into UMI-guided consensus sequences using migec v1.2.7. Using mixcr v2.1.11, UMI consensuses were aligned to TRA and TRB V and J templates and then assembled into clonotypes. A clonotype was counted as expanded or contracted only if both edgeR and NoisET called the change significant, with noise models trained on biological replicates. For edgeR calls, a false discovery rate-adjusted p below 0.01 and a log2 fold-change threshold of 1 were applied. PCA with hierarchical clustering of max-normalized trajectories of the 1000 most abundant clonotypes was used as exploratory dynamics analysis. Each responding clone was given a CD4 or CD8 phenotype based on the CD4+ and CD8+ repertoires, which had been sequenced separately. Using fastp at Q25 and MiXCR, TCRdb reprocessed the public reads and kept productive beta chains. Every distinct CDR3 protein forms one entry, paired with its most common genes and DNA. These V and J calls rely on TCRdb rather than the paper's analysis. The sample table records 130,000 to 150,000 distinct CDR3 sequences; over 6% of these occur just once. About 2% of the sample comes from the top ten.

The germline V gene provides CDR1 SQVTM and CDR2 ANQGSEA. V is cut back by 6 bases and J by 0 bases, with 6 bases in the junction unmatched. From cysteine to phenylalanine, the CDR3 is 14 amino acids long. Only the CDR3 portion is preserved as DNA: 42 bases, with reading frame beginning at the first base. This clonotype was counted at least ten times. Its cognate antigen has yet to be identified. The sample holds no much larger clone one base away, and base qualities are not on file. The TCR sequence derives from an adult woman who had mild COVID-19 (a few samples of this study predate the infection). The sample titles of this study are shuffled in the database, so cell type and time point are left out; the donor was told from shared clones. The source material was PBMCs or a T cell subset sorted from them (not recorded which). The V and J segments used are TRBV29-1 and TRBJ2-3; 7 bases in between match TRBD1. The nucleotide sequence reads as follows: TGCAGCGTGGCCCCGGGACAGAGCACAGATACGCAGTATTTT. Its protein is CSVAPGQSTDTQYF.